These 29 T cell receptor beta chains originate from one sample sequenced in a study of CD8+ T cells in alopecia areata. Following extraction, RNA underwent reverse transcription to cDNA, which served as the sequencing template. Clones were sequenced by immunoSEQ multiplex PCR, and TCRdb holds only the in-frame ones, with some missing. The sample consists of approximately 210,000 clones, around 60% of them appearing once. The treatment here: oral pan-JAK inhibitor, 5-10 mg twice daily. This specimen was CD4+ T cells sorted from blood, taken between weeks 49 and 50, from a patient treated with tofacitinib. All receptors come from a human donor with alopecia areata.

This clone has only one observation. V is TRBV29-1 and J is TRBJ1-2; no clear D gene. CDR1 is SQVTM and CDR2 is ANQGSEA in the germline V gene. The CDR3 contains 13 residues. Trimming stripped 4 bases from V and 0 bases from J, with 9 bases between. CDR3 sequence reads: CSVGSNTNYGYTF. CDR3 nucleotides: TGCAGCGTTGGCAGTAATACTAACTATGGCTACACCTTC.

This clone showed up just a few times. The chain has TRBV18 and TRBJ2-7, with TRBD1 matching over 7 bases. CDR1 and CDR2 from the germline V gene are KGHSH and LQKENI. V was pared by 3 bases and J by 2 bases, with 1 base of the junction left unmatched. The CDR3 is 13 residues long. CDR3 coding DNA: TGTGCCAGCTCACCGGGACAGCCCTACGAGCAGTACTTC. It codes for CASSPGQPYEQYF.

This clone appeared once. This rearrangement joins TRBV29-1 to TRBJ1-1; D uncertain. The germline V and J ends were trimmed by 5 bases and 1 base, with 14 bases remaining between them. Germline V gene sequence: CDR1 SQVTM, CDR2 ANQGSEA. CDR3 length: 14 amino acids. The CDR3 DNA reads as TGCAGCGTTAGGTTTAAGTTGAAGAACACTGAAGCTTTCTTT. As protein: CSVRFKLKNTEAFF.

This clone was detected only a few times. The genes are TRBV29-1 and TRBJ1-5; D unclear. Germline V gene data show CDR1 as SQVTM and CDR2 as ANQGSEA. This CDR3 is built from 13 residues. V was cut by 4 bases and J by 2 bases, with 9 bases left in between. The CDR3 bases are TGCAGCGTTGCGGAGAACGGCAATCAGCCCCAGCATTTT. Residues: CSVAENGNQPQHF.

This chain connects TRBV25-1 to TRBJ1-1; perhaps TRBD1 as D (5 bases). V was shortened by 1 base and J by 1 base, with 10 bases between the two germline ends. Germline CDR1 and CDR2: MGHDK and SYGVNS. The CDR3 has 15 residues. The CDR3 protein is CASSELGAANTEAFF. CDR3 coding DNA: TGTGCCAGCAGTGAATTAGGGGCAGCGAACACTGAAGCTTTCTTT. Looking up the rest from reference TRBV25-1 and TRBJ1-1 gives the full variable domain: EADIYQTPRYLVIGTGKKITLECSQTMGHDKMYWYQQDPGMELHLIHYSYGVNSTEKGDLSSESTVSRIRTEHFPLTLESARPSHTSQYLCASSELGAANTEAFFGQGTRLTVV.

As concerns this clone: Additional DNA sequences in this sample encode the identical CDR3. The chain employs TRBV29-1 and TRBJ1-5, with D perhaps matching TRBD1 (5 bases). V lost 4 bases to trimming and J lost 3 bases, with 7 bases between them. Germline V gives CDR1 SQVTM, CDR2 ANQGSEA. This CDR3 is 12 amino acids long. CDR3: CSVGGSNQPQHF. The CDR3 coding sequence is TGCAGCGTTGGGGGGTCCAATCAGCCCCAGCATTTT.

This chain joins TRBV5-1 and TRBJ2-1; 11 bases agree with TRBD1. From germline, CDR1 is SGHRS and CDR2 YFSETQ. The CDR3 has 15 residues. V shed 4 bases and J 9 bases; nucleotides not matched to a gene: 9. The CDR3 spells CASSPDRGQLGEQFF. CDR3 bases: TGCGCCAGCAGCCCGGACAGGGGGCAGTTGGGTGAGCAGTTCTTC.

The V call is TRBV25-1, the J call TRBJ1-6; a possible D gene is TRBD1 (5 bases). The CDR3 length is 14 residues. Trimming shortened V by 3 bases and J by 6 bases, and 9 bases separated the two germline ends. The germline gives CDR1 MGHDK, CDR2 SYGVNS. The chain's CDR3 is CASSEGGSNSPLHF. The CDR3 DNA sequence: TGTGCCAGCAGTGAGGGGGGGAGTAATTCACCCCTCCACTTT.

This rearrangement joins TRBV29-1 to TRBJ2-1, with D possibly being TRBD2 (6 bases). This CDR3 contains 10 residues. The germline gives CDR1 SQVTM, CDR2 ANQGSEA. The germline V and J ends were trimmed by 6 bases and 8 bases, with 8 bases remaining between them. CDR3 DNA sequence: TGCAGCGTACGGGGGTATGAGCAGTTCTTC. It specifies CSVRGYEQFF.

The chain joins TRBV29-1 to TRBJ1-2; TRBD1 is a possible D gene (6 bases). CDR1 is SQVTM and CDR2 is ANQGSEA in the germline V gene. V lost 7 bases and J 8 bases, leaving 23 bases between the germline ends. This CDR3 contains 14 residues. DNA for the CDR3: TGCAGCGCAGGGGATCTGAATGTGTGGGGCGGCTACACCTTC. Amino acid sequence: CSAGDLNVWGGYTF. Based on the CDR3 plus reference TRBV29-1 and TRBJ1-2, the full variable domain is SAVISQKPSRDICQRGTSLTIQCQVDSQVTMMFWYRQQPGQSLTLIATANQGSEATYESGFVIDKFPISRPNLTFSTLTVSNMSPEDSSIYLCSAGDLNVWGGYTFGSGTRLTVV.

This clone was counted a few times. This chain joins TRBV6-1 and TRBJ2-3; 9 nucleotides line up with TRBD1. CDR1 is MNHNS, CDR2 SASEGT, per germline. Germline trimming cut 5 bases from V and 1 base from J; bases unmatched to any gene: 4. The CDR3 has 15 amino acids. The CDR3 reads CASSPRTGGTDTQYF. In DNA, the CDR3 is TGTGCCAGCAGTCCTAGGACAGGGGGCACAGATACGCAGTATTTT.

The chain links TRBV5-1 to TRBJ1-1; no reliable D call. CDR3 length equals 13 residues. The V and J ends lost 0 bases and 10 bases respectively, with 13 bases between them. Germline CDR1 SGHRS, CDR2 YFSETQ. The CDR3 reads CASSLEWRTGAFF. The CDR3 DNA is TGCGCCAGCAGCTTGGAATGGAGGACGGGAGCTTTCTTT.

The genes are TRBV29-1 and TRBJ1-1, with D possibly TRBD1 on 5 matching bases. Looked up from germline, CDR1 is SQVTM and CDR2 is ANQGSEA. The CDR3 contains 15 residues. Deletions cut 6 bases from V and 1 base from J, with 18 bases between. The CDR3 region is CSVENPGRANTEAFF. For the CDR3, the DNA is TGCAGCGTAGAAAACCCGGGACGAGCGAACACTGAAGCTTTCTTT.

This chain links TRBV29-1 with TRBJ2-7; maybe TRBD2 (5 bases). CDR1 is SQVTM and CDR2 is ANQGSEA in the germline V gene. This CDR3 is built from 15 residues. This CDR3 reads CRARCRGPPSYEQYF. The CDR3 nucleotides read TGCAGAGCTAGATGCCGGGGTCCTCCCTCCTACGAGCAGTACTTC.

This clone came up a few times. The J gene is TRBJ2-2, the V gene TRBV14; a possible D gene is TRBD2 (6 bases). Germline V gene sequence: CDR1 SGHDN, CDR2 FVKESK. This CDR3 spans 15 amino acids. The ends were cut back, 0 bases at V and 4 bases at J, with 9 bases in the middle. This chain's CDR3 is CASSQEIGGTGELFF. In DNA form, the CDR3 reads TGTGCCAGCAGCCAAGAAATCGGGGGCACCGGGGAGCTGTTTTTT.

This clone appeared a few times. The V gene is TRBV5-6, the J gene TRBJ1-4, with D tentatively TRBD1 (5 bases). The V and J ends lost 3 bases and 6 bases respectively, with 12 bases between them. Germline values: CDR1 SGHDT, CDR2 YYEEEE. The CDR3 has 14 amino acids. CDR3 bases: TGTGCCAGCAGCTCAGGGTCTTCGGATGAAAAACTGTTTTTT. It codes for CASSSGSSDEKLFF.

The chain links TRBV7-2 to TRBJ2-1; D remains ambiguous. V dropped 6 bases and J dropped 2 bases, with 17 bases sitting between them. Germline CDR1 and CDR2: SGHTA and FQGNSA. The length of the CDR3 is 16 residues. In DNA form, the CDR3 reads TGTGCCAGCAGTTTATCCCAGGTACAAACCTACAATGAGCAGTTCTTC. Amino acid sequence: CASSLSQVQTYNEQFF.

The chain carries TRBV19 and TRBJ1-1; 8 positions agree with TRBD1. The CDR3 covers 13 residues. Germline CDR1 and CDR2: LNHDA and SQIVND (reference sequence). V trimming: 5 bases; J trimming: 1 base; junction bases outside the gene matches: 0. CDR3 nucleotide sequence: TGTGCCAGTAGTGGACAGGGGAACACTGAAGCTTTCTTT. Protein: CASSGQGNTEAFF.

This clone has a single count. The gene calls are TRBV30 and TRBJ1-6; D possibly corresponds to TRBD1 (5 bases). CDR1 GTSNPN and CDR2 SVGIG come from the germline V gene (reference sequence). The CDR3 has 13 residues. V was clipped by 2 bases and J by 6 bases, with 8 bases between them. The CDR3 protein is CAWSLGGNSPLHF. CDR3 nucleotides: TGTGCCTGGAGTTTGGGGGGTAATTCACCCCTCCACTTT.

The chain joins TRBV5-1 to TRBJ2-5; D possibly corresponds to TRBD2 (6 bases). Trimming stripped 1 base from V and 1 base from J, with 14 bases between. The germline V gene has CDR1 SGHRS and CDR2 YFSETQ. The CDR3 has 16 residues. The CDR3 coding sequence is TGCGCCAGCAGCTTGTGGTCCGGGGACTCCCAAGAGACCCAGTACTTC. As protein: CASSLWSGDSQETQYF.

This chain links TRBV14 with TRBJ2-2, with a weak D call TRBD1 (6 bases). Germline lookup yields CDR1 SGHDN and CDR2 FVKESK. The CDR3 runs to 18 residues. Trimming cost V 0 bases and J 1 base, with 15 bases left between them. CDR3 in DNA: TGTGCCAGCAGCCAAGAAAAGGCGATCAGGGGGAACACCGGGGAGCTGTTTTTT. Its translation: CASSQEKAIRGNTGELFF.

J is TRBJ2-1 and V is TRBV9, with D tentatively TRBD2 (5 bases). The germline CDR1 and CDR2 sequences are SGDLS and YYNGEE. The CDR3 spans 13 residues. Trimming cost V 0 bases and J 8 bases, with 9 bases left between them. CDR3 sequence reads: CASSVGWRDEQFF. CDR3 sequence (DNA): TGTGCCAGCAGCGTAGGCTGGCGGGATGAGCAGTTCTTC.

Here the CDR3 DNA reads TGTGCCAGCAGCGGCAAGGGGGCCGGGGAGCTGTTTTTT. This codes for CASSGKGAGELFF. The chain combines TRBV9 with TRBJ2-2, with D possibly TRBD1 on 6 matching bases. The ends were cut back, 3 bases at V and 6 bases at J, with 9 bases in the middle. This CDR3 contains 13 residues. Germline V gene sequence: CDR1 SGDLS, CDR2 YYNGEE.

This chain connects TRBV30 to TRBJ1-4, with D unclear. V lost 0 bases and J lost 5, with 10 bases in between. This CDR3 is built from 14 residues. In germline, CDR1 is GTSNPN, CDR2 SVGIG (reference sequence). The CDR3 coding sequence is TGTGCCTGGAGTGTAACAGCGCTGAATGAAAAACTGTTTTTT. This sequence encodes CAWSVTALNEKLFF.

In this sample, this clone turned up once. The chain carries TRBV9 and TRBJ2-7; either TRBD1 or TRBD2 may supply D (5 bases each). CDR1 is SGDLS and CDR2 is YYNGEE in the germline V gene. The CDR3 contains 13 residues. Trimming took off 2 bases at V and 3 bases at J, with 9 bases between the two ends. The CDR3 reads CASSVGEYYEQYF. The CDR3 coding sequence is TGTGCCAGCAGCGTGGGGGAATACTACGAGCAGTACTTC.

The chain uses TRBV29-1 and TRBJ2-3; D is unclear. The CDR3 consists of 12 residues. Between the trimmed V and J ends, which lost 3 bases and 5 bases, there was a span of 9 bases. The germline gives CDR1 SQVTM, CDR2 ANQGSEA. The CDR3 spells CSVEVGVDTQYF. The CDR3, as DNA: TGCAGCGTTGAGGTCGGTGTAGATACGCAGTATTTT.

This clone was detected only once. The rearrangement links TRBV2 to TRBJ2-2; perhaps TRBD2 as D (6 bases). The CDR3 totals 20 residues. Deletions cut 2 bases from V and 3 bases from J, with 25 bases between. Germline V gene sequence: CDR1 SNHLY, CDR2 FYNNEI. The CDR3 DNA reads as TGTGCCAGCAGTGAAATTAACCCCTCCCCCGGGAGAAGGGACACCGGGGAGCTGTTTTTT. Residues: CASSEINPSPGRRDTGELFF. Based on the CDR3 plus reference TRBV2 and TRBJ2-2, the full variable domain is EPEVTQTPSHQVTQMGQEVILRCVPISNHLYFYWYRQILGQKVEFLVSFYNNEISEKSEIFDDQFSVERPDGSNFTLKIRSTKLEDSAMYFCASSEINPSPGRRDTGELFFGEGSRLTVL.

There are a few counts of this clone. V is TRBV5-1 and J is TRBJ1-4; D is possibly TRBD1 (5 bases). CDR1 and CDR2 (germline): SGHRS, YFSETQ. Trimming took 0 bases from V and 5 from J, leaving 17 bases between them. This CDR3 is 17 amino acids long. The CDR3, as DNA: TGCGCCAGCAGCTTGGGACGACAGAATCAACCAAATGAAAAACTGTTTTTT. Its translation: CASSLGRQNQPNEKLFF.

The genes are TRBV29-1 and TRBJ1-2; a possible D gene is TRBD1 (6 bases). CDR1 and CDR2 from the germline V gene are SQVTM and ANQGSEA. V lost 6 bases and J lost 5, with 19 bases in between. The CDR3 has 14 residues. The CDR3 loop reads CSVQDSSMGYGYTF. CDR3 nucleotides: TGCAGCGTACAGGACAGCAGTATGGGATATGGCTACACCTTC.